Below are 24 T cell receptor beta chains sequenced from a single sample in a study of shared clonotypes between healthy human individuals. The protocol was immunoSEQ multiplex PCR, while the TCRdb copy is restricted to in-frame clones and leaves out a portion. Of about 2.3 million clones in the sample, 80% to 95% are singletons; the top ten hold approximately 0.4%. Sequencing was done on a sample of naive CD4+ T cells from PBMCs. The subset: CD45RA+ positively selected. These receptors were collected from a man younger than 30 in good health. Some clones in this sample may be carry-over from other donors' samples.

The rearrangement joins TRBV7-9 to TRBJ1-2; TRBD1 is a possible D gene (6 bases). Trimming took 5 bases from V and 7 from J, leaving 17 bases between them. The CDR3 runs 14 residues. The germline V gene encodes CDR1 SEHNR and CDR2 FQNEAQ (reference sequence). CDR3 in DNA: TGTGCCAGCAGCGAGACAGGAGGGGCGGTTGGCTACACCTTC. Residues: CASSETGGAVGYTF.

This clone was observed once. The chain carries TRBV6-1 and TRBJ1-5, with TRBD1 matching 8 bases. V dropped 7 bases and J dropped 4; count of bases not matched to a gene: 9. The CDR3 consists of 15 residues. Germline-derived CDR1 and CDR2 are MNHNS and SASEGT. CDR3 coding DNA: TGTGCCAGCAACGGACAGGGAGTTGGAAATCAGCCCCAGCATTTT. Protein sequence: CASNGQGVGNQPQHF.

This sequence joins TRBV6-5 and TRBJ2-7; D not certain. The CDR3 contains 15 residues. Trimming left V 0 bases short and J 2 bases short, with 11 bases between. Looked up from germline, CDR1 is MNHEY and CDR2 is SVGAGI. The CDR3, as DNA: TGTGCCAGCAGTTACTCGACACAAAGTACCTACGAGCAGTACTTC. This sequence encodes CASSYSTQSTYEQYF.

This clone was seen just once. This rearrangement joins TRBV5-4 to TRBJ1-2, with a weak D call TRBD1 (6 bases). The CDR3 covers 13 residues. Trimming stripped 4 bases from V and 7 bases from J, with 14 bases between. The germline V gene has CDR1 SGHNT and CDR2 YYREEE (reference sequence). This CDR3 is CASSTGMGPGYTF. In DNA, the CDR3 is TGTGCCAGCAGCACAGGGATGGGGCCTGGCTACACCTTC.

The chain recombines TRBV19 with TRBJ2-7, with 11 nucleotides matching TRBD2. Germline trimming cut 4 bases from V and 4 bases from J; bases unmatched to any gene: 3. The CDR3 is made up of 14 amino acids. Germline loops: CDR1 LNHDA, CDR2 SQIVND (reference sequence). CDR3 sequence reads: CASSTGTSGYEQYF. The DNA for the CDR3 is TGTGCCAGTAGTACCGGGACTAGCGGATACGAGCAGTACTTC.

This chain connects TRBV5-1 to TRBJ2-1, with TRBD2 matching 8 bases. The J segment lost 3 bases and the V segment lost 1 base, leaving 3 bases of the junction unmatched. This CDR3 is 15 amino acids long. The germline V gene encodes CDR1 SGHRS and CDR2 YFSETQ. This CDR3 reads CASSLIGTSYNEQFF. CDR3 nucleotides: TGCGCCAGCAGCTTGATCGGGACTAGCTACAATGAGCAGTTCTTC.

About this clone: A read error may produce the germline difference seen at one junction end. This chain connects TRBV28 to TRBJ2-1; 7 nucleotides agree with TRBD1. The germline V gene has CDR1 MDHEN and CDR2 SYDVKM. This CDR3 is built from 14 residues. The CDR3 DNA reads as TGTGCCAGCAGTTTAAGCAGGACAGGATCGGTGAGGATCTTC. Translation gives CASSLSRTGSVRIF.

The rearrangement joins TRBV9 to TRBJ1-1, with D unclear. Trimming pared 0 bases from V and 3 bases from J, leaving 9 bases between. Germline assignment: CDR1 SGDLS and CDR2 YYNGEE. The CDR3 has 14 residues. The CDR3 here is CASSVDPRDTEAFF. The CDR3 nucleotides are TGTGCCAGCAGCGTAGATCCCAGAGACACTGAAGCTTTCTTT. Supplemented by reference TRBV9 and TRBJ1-1, the full variable domain reads DSGVTQTPKHLITATGQRVTLRCSPRSGDLSVYWYQQSLDQGLQFLIQYYNGEERAKGNILERFSAQQFPDLHSELNLSSLELGDSALYFCASSVDPRDTEAFFGQGTRLTVV.

This clone showed up just once. The junction shows a germline mismatch at one end, possibly a read error. The sample has other DNA sequences that encode this CDR3 too. V is TRBV18 and J is TRBJ2-1, with 9 positions matching TRBD2. This CDR3 comprises 15 residues. The germline CDR1 and CDR2 sequences are KGHSH and LQKENI. CDR3 DNA sequence: TGTGCCAGCTCTCCACTAGCGGGCTCCTACAATGAGCAGTTCTTC. Protein: CASSPLAGSYNEQFF. The full variable domain, completed using reference TRBV18 and TRBJ2-1, is NAGVMQNPRHLVRRRGQEARLRCSPMKGHSHVYWYRQLPEEGLKFMVYLQKENIIDESGMPKERFSAEFPKEGPSILRIQQVVRGDSAAYFCASSPLAGSYNEQFFGPGTRLTVL.

The CDR3 loop is CASSISLLWAGELFF. CDR3 nucleotide sequence: TGTGCCAGTAGTATTTCCCTTCTTTGGGCCGGGGAGCTGTTTTTT. This chain uses TRBV19 with TRBJ2-2; no clear D gene. This CDR3 spans 15 amino acids. V lost 3 bases, J lost 6 bases, and 14 bases lay in between. Germline assignment: CDR1 LNHDA and CDR2 SQIVND (reference sequence).

The chain recombines TRBV10-2 with TRBJ2-1; 7 bases line up with TRBD2. V lost 8 bases to trimming and J lost 1 base; unmatched junction nucleotides: 8. Germline loops: CDR1 WSHSY, CDR2 SAAADI. This CDR3 region has 15 residues. This chain's CDR3 is CASLASGVSYNEQFF. The CDR3 coding sequence is TGCGCCAGCCTGGCTAGCGGAGTTTCCTACAATGAGCAGTTCTTC.

The V call is TRBV28, the J call TRBJ2-4, with D perhaps matching TRBD1 (5 bases). The ends were cut back, 1 base at V and 2 bases at J, with 6 bases in the middle. This CDR3 is built from 14 residues. Per the germline V gene, CDR1 is MDHEN and CDR2 is SYDVKM. The CDR3 DNA sequence: TGTGCCAGCAGTTTATCAGGGACCAAAAACATTCAGTACTTC. Amino acids: CASSLSGTKNIQYF.

The chain has TRBV14 and TRBJ1-2, with D uncertain. This CDR3 has 14 amino acids. V was clipped by 0 bases and J by 5 bases, with 10 bases between them. Germline lookup yields CDR1 SGHDN and CDR2 FVKESK. The CDR3 loop is CASSQDYDGYGYTF. The CDR3 nucleotides read TGTGCCAGCAGCCAAGATTATGACGGATATGGCTACACCTTC. Together with reference TRBV14 and TRBJ1-2, the CDR3 gives the full variable domain: EAGVTQFPSHSVIEKGQTVTLRCDPISGHDNLYWYRRVMGKEIKFLLHFVKESKQDESGMPNNRFLAERTGGTYSTLKVQPAELEDSGVYFCASSQDYDGYGYTFGSGTRLTVV.

A single count supports this clone. Other DNA sequences from this sample encode an identical CDR3 as well. This sequence joins TRBV5-1 and TRBJ2-3; 10 positions agree with TRBD1. This CDR3 has 16 residues. V dropped 0 bases and J dropped 2; count of bases not matched to a gene: 3. Looked up from germline, CDR1 is SGHRS and CDR2 is YFSETQ. In nucleotides, the CDR3 is TGCGCCAGCAGCTTGGGGGGACAGGGGCCCACAGATACGCAGTATTTT. It codes for CASSLGGQGPTDTQYF.

The chain links TRBV28 to TRBJ1-5; tentative D call: TRBD1 (5 bases). The CDR3 runs 15 residues. V shed 5 bases and J shed 4 bases, with 15 bases lying between them. Germline CDR1 MDHEN, CDR2 SYDVKM. CDR3 sequence (DNA): TGTGCCAGCAGTCGACCCATGGGGGGGAATCAGCCCCAGCATTTT. Protein sequence: CASSRPMGGNQPQHF. Combining the CDR3 with reference TRBV28 and TRBJ1-5 gives the whole variable domain DVKVTQSSRYLVKRTGEKVFLECVQDMDHENMFWYRQDPGLGLRLIYFSYDVKMKEKGDIPEGYSVSREKKERFSLILESASTNQTSMYLCASSRPMGGNQPQHFGDGTRLSIL.

This sequence joins TRBV7-9 and TRBJ1-3; D remains ambiguous. Germline CDR1 is SEHNR and CDR2 is FQNEAQ (reference sequence). The CDR3 sequence is 16 residues long. Trimming took off 1 base at V and 2 bases at J, with 12 bases between the two ends. This CDR3 reads CASSLGAGSPGNTIYF. CDR3 coding DNA: TGTGCCAGCAGCTTAGGGGCGGGCAGCCCTGGAAACACCATATATTTT.

This chain joins TRBV5-1 and TRBJ2-4; D possibly corresponds to TRBD1 (6 bases). The length of the CDR3 is 13 residues. The germline gives CDR1 SGHRS, CDR2 YFSETQ. Trimming left V 7 bases short and J 1 base short, with 9 bases between. CDR3 in amino acids: CASRGQAKNIQYF. The CDR3 bases are TGCGCCAGCCGAGGACAGGCCAAAAACATTCAGTACTTC. The entire variable domain, with the rest obtained from reference TRBV5-1 and TRBJ2-4, is as follows: KAGVTQTPRYLIKTRGQQVTLSCSPISGHRSVSWYQQTPGQGLQFLFEYFSETQRNKGNFPGRFSGRQFSNSRSEMNVSTLELGDSALYLCASRGQAKNIQYFGAGTRLSVL.

The chain links TRBV9 to TRBJ1-4; D unresolved. The germline V gene has CDR1 SGDLS and CDR2 YYNGEE. The CDR3 contains 16 residues. V lost 0 bases and J 0 bases, leaving 9 bases between the germline ends. This chain's CDR3 is CASSVGGFATNEKLFF. The CDR3 DNA follows: TGTGCCAGCAGCGTAGGGGGTTTTGCAACTAATGAAAAACTGTTTTTT.

This clone appeared a single time. In the same sample, other DNA sequences code for this CDR3. This chain joins TRBV28 and TRBJ2-7; weak D call: TRBD2 (6 bases). Trimming took 6 bases from V and 1 from J, leaving 13 bases between them. Looked up from germline, CDR1 is MDHEN and CDR2 is SYDVKM. This CDR3 spans 14 amino acids. This CDR3 is CASSPPGASYEQYF. The CDR3 DNA is TGTGCCAGCAGCCCACCGGGAGCTTCCTACGAGCAGTACTTC.

The chain links TRBV2 to TRBJ1-5; 8 bases are a match to TRBD1. V gave up 2 bases and J gave up 4 bases; unmatched junction bases: 7. CDR3 size: 16 residues. Germline V gene sequence: CDR1 SNHLY, CDR2 FYNNEI. The CDR3 sequence is CASSERQGATNQPQHF. CDR3 nucleotide sequence: TGTGCCAGCAGTGAAAGGCAGGGGGCGACTAATCAGCCCCAGCATTTT.

The chain is built from TRBV4-1 and TRBJ1-1, with D maybe TRBD1 (5 bases). V lost 2 bases, J lost 1 base, and 23 bases lay in between. CDR3 size: 19 residues. The germline gives CDR1 MGHRA, CDR2 YSYEKL. The CDR3 coding sequence is TGCGCCAGCAGCCAACCGACTCCGGGACGTGGGACCCGGAACACTGAAGCTTTCTTT. Its protein product is CASSQPTPGRGTRNTEAFF.

The V gene is TRBV2, the J gene TRBJ2-3, with 8 bases matching TRBD2. The germline gives CDR1 SNHLY, CDR2 FYNNEI. The CDR3 has 14 amino acids. Unmatched junction bases numbered 4, after V lost 6 bases and J lost 2 bases. The CDR3 spells CASRTSANTDTQYF. CDR3 in DNA: TGTGCCAGCAGGACTAGCGCAAACACAGATACGCAGTATTTT.

The V gene is TRBV7-3, the J gene TRBJ2-1; 10 nucleotides agree with TRBD2. The germline V gene has CDR1 SGHTA and CDR2 FQGTGA. The CDR3 has 15 amino acids. V gave up 4 bases and J gave up 11 bases; unmatched junction bases: 11. CDR3 in amino acids: CASSSGLAETSKQFF. In DNA form, the CDR3 reads TGTGCCAGCAGCTCTGGACTAGCGGAGACGTCCAAGCAGTTCTTC.

The chain is built from TRBV10-3 and TRBJ2-3; 7 nucleotides align to TRBD2. Losses at the gene ends were 0 bases for V and 1 base for J; bases not matched to a gene: 10. CDR3 size: 18 residues. Germline lookup yields CDR1 ENHRY and CDR2 SYGVKD. CDR3 DNA sequence: TGTGCCATCAGTGAGTCATCATGGACGGGAGGAGGCACAGATACGCAGTATTTT. It is translated as CAISESSWTGGGTDTQYF.